This T cell receptor (beta chain) emerged from a study of post-analysis software for immune sequencing data. Germline loops: CDR1 SGHRS, CDR2 YFSETQ. The CDR3 runs to 14 residues. Trimming at V came to 5 bases and at J to 5 bases, leaving 7 bases not matched to a gene. About this clonotype: No antigen is known for it.

Study-level points and caveats: TRBV segments more frequent in patients than in controls numbered several and included TRBV5-6, TRBV5-1 and TRBV20-1.

Unique molecular identifiers were carried by the TCR beta cDNA libraries. Input amounts of roughly 0.85 to 11 million T cells were used. These gave 500,000 or so cDNA molecules, so each molecule approximated one T cell. TCRdb used MiXCR to reprocess the PCR reads, holding one entry per CDR3 protein. The data hold hundreds of thousands of distinct CDR3 sequences, with under 70% observed a single time. The chain links TRBV5-1 to TRBJ2-7; 10 nucleotides align to TRBD1. This clonotype originated in a girl between 10 and 17 years old with multiple sclerosis. Source material: blood. The CDR3 here is CASRNWDRGNEQYF. DNA for the CDR3: TGCGCCAGCAGGAACTGGGACAGGGGCAACGAGCAGTACTTC.